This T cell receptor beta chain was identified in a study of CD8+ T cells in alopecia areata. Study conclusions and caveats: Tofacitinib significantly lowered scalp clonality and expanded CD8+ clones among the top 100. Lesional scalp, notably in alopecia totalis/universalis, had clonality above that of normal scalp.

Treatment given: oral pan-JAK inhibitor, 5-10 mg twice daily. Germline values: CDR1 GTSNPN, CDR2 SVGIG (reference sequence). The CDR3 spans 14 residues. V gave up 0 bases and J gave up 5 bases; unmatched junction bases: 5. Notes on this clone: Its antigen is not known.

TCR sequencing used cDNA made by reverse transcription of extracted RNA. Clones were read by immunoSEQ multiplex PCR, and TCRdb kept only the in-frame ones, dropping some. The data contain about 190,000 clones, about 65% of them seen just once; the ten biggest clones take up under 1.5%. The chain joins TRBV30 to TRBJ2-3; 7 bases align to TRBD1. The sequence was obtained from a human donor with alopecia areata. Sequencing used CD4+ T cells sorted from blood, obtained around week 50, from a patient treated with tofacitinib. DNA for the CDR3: TGTGCCTGGAGTGTGAAGGGGGCTAAAGATACGCAGTATTTT. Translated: CAWSVKGAKDTQYF.